These 23 T cell receptor beta chains were sequenced from one sample in a study of blood T cell repertoires in COVID-19. Sequenced by immunoSEQ multiplex PCR; TCRdb stores in-frame clones only, minus some. In the table there are 270,000 or so clones, roughly 89% of which are singletons. The sequenced sample consisted of peripheral blood. The receptors were sampled from a woman aged 25 to 45 with COVID-19, enrolled during active disease.

The chain links TRBV6-1 to TRBJ1-5, with 11 bases fitting TRBD1. The V gene's germline CDR1 is MNHNS and CDR2 SASEGT. There are 18 residues in the CDR3. V was pared by 4 bases and J by 0 bases, with 8 bases of the junction left unmatched. CDR3 sequence: CASSAGTGGFNSNQPQHF. The CDR3 nucleotides are TGTGCCAGCAGTGCCGGGACAGGGGGATTTAATAGCAATCAGCCCCAGCATTTT.

The rearrangement uses TRBV5-1 and TRBJ1-2; D is perhaps TRBD1 (5 bases). This CDR3 is built from 17 residues. Germline values: CDR1 SGHRS, CDR2 YFSETQ. Trimming cost V 0 bases and J 4 bases, with 19 bases left between them. The CDR3 protein is CASSLARTSPPSYGYTF. In DNA form, the CDR3 reads TGCGCCAGCAGCTTGGCCAGGACATCCCCGCCTTCCTATGGCTACACCTTC. The variable domain in full, with the rest retrieved from reference TRBV5-1 and TRBJ1-2, is KAGVTQTPRYLIKTRGQQVTLSCSPISGHRSVSWYQQTPGQGLQFLFEYFSETQRNKGNFPGRFSGRQFSNSRSEMNVSTLELGDSALYLCASSLARTSPPSYGYTFGSGTRLTVV.

This chain joins TRBV19 and TRBJ1-5, with D hard to call. Trimming left V 6 bases short and J 0 bases short, with 12 bases between. Germline V gene sequence: CDR1 LNHDA, CDR2 SQIVND (reference sequence). This CDR3 is 15 amino acids long. The CDR3 DNA sequence: TGTGCCAGTAGACCCACTCGGTATAGCAATCAGCCCCAGCATTTT. Translating it yields CASRPTRYSNQPQHF. Filled out from reference TRBV19 and TRBJ1-5, the complete variable domain reads DGGITQSPKYLFRKEGQNVTLSCEQNLNHDAMYWYRQDPGQGLRLIYYSQIVNDFQKGDIAEGYSVSREKKESFPLTVTSAQKNPTAFYLCASRPTRYSNQPQHFGDGTRLSIL.

The J gene is TRBJ2-7, the V gene TRBV5-1, with a tentative D call TRBD2 (6 bases). V shed 0 bases and J shed 9 bases, with 16 bases lying between them. The germline gives CDR1 SGHRS, CDR2 YFSETQ. The CDR3 sequence is 14 residues long. Written as DNA, the CDR3 is TGCGCCAGCAGCTTGGACCGGGTCGGGGGTCTGCAGTACTTC. This codes for CASSLDRVGGLQYF.

V usage is TRBV4-1 and J usage is TRBJ1-5, with D unresolved. Trimming pared 4 bases from V and 1 base from J, leaving 8 bases between. The germline CDR1 and CDR2 sequences are MGHRA and YSYEKL. The CDR3 length is 14 residues. CDR3 DNA: TGCGCCAGCAGCCTCCGCGCGAGCAATCAGCCCCAGCATTTT. Its translation is CASSLRASNQPQHF.

The rearrangement uses TRBV28 and TRBJ2-2; the match to TRBD2 covers 16 bases. From germline, CDR1 is MDHEN and CDR2 SYDVKM. The V and J ends lost 5 bases and 5 bases, in that order; junction bases with no gene match: 8. The CDR3 has 18 amino acids. DNA for the CDR3: TGTGCCAGCAGTCTGGGACTAGCGGGGGGGCTCTTGACCGGGGAGCTGTTTTTT. Its protein is CASSLGLAGGLLTGELFF.

V and J are TRBV18 and TRBJ1-1; 9 bases match TRBD1. Germline lookup yields CDR1 KGHSH and CDR2 LQKENI. The V and J ends lost 6 bases and 5 bases, in that order; junction bases with no gene match: 13. The length of the CDR3 is 16 residues. CDR3 sequence: CASSLTGGPTRTEAFF. The DNA of the CDR3 is TGTGCCAGCTCGCTCACAGGGGGCCCGACCAGGACTGAAGCTTTCTTT.

The DNA for the CDR3 is TGTGCCAGCAGCCCTCAAATGACTCAGGCTTTCTTT. Translating it yields CASSPQMTQAFF. The V and J genes are TRBV12-3 or TRBV12-4 and TRBJ1-1; D is unresolved. With 6 bases removed from V and 11 bases from J, the gap between germline ends came to 16 bases. CDR3 length equals 12 residues.

The V and J genes are TRBV9 and TRBJ2-1; 7 bases fit TRBD2. The germline V gene encodes CDR1 SGDLS and CDR2 YYNGEE. V trimming: 2 bases; J trimming: 1 base; junction bases outside the gene matches: 3. The length of the CDR3 is 15 residues. The CDR3 spells CASSVLAESYNEQFF. CDR3 nucleotide sequence: TGTGCCAGCAGCGTTCTAGCGGAATCCTACAATGAGCAGTTCTTC.

The chain combines TRBV5-4 with TRBJ1-1; D call uncertain. CDR1 is SGHNT and CDR2 is YYREEE in the germline V gene (reference sequence). This CDR3 has 15 residues. V gave up 3 bases and J gave up 4 bases, with 16 bases separating them. CDR3 sequence: CASSSGGSRSTEAFF. The CDR3 DNA follows: TGTGCCAGCAGCTCAGGCGGGTCCCGGTCCACTGAAGCTTTCTTT. Full variable domain (rest looked up from reference TRBV5-4 and TRBJ1-1): ETGVTQSPTHLIKTRGQQVTLRCSSQSGHNTVSWYQQALGQGPQFIFQYYREEENGRGNFPPRFSGLQFPNYSSELNVNALELDDSALYLCASSSGGSRSTEAFFGQGTRLTVV.

The chain uses TRBV2 and TRBJ2-2; D might be TRBD2 (6 bases). CDR1 is SNHLY, CDR2 FYNNEI, per germline. The CDR3 totals 16 residues. V was pared by 2 bases and J by 4 bases, with 14 bases between. For the CDR3, the DNA is TGTGCCAGCAGTGAAAGTGGAGGGGTCATCACCGGGGAGCTGTTTTTT. Protein: CASSESGGVITGELFF.

This chain uses TRBV7-2 with TRBJ1-2; the D is unclear. CDR1 and CDR2 from the germline V gene are SGHTA and FQGNSA. This CDR3 contains 14 residues. With 6 bases removed from V and 5 bases from J, the gap between germline ends came to 16 bases. This CDR3 reads CASRIPIEGYGYTF. In nucleotides, the CDR3 is TGTGCCAGCAGAATCCCCATTGAGGGATATGGCTACACCTTC.

This chain links TRBV4-1 with TRBJ1-3; D is unclear. V was trimmed by 4 bases and J by 0 bases, leaving 16 bases between them. This CDR3 region has 17 residues. CDR1 is MGHRA and CDR2 is YSYEKL in the germline V gene. CDR3 residues: CASSRTADRYSGNTIYF. The DNA for the CDR3 is TGCGCCAGCAGCCGAACGGCGGATAGGTACTCTGGAAACACCATATATTTT.

The chain couples TRBV21-1 to TRBJ2-7; TRBD1 is the table's D call and was not checked against the DNA. TRBV21-1 is a pseudogene locus. The CDR3 extends over 19 amino acids. CDR3 amino acids: CASSPQGYPRDRGTYEQYF. In DNA, the CDR3 is TGTGCCAGCAGCCCGCAAGGGTACCCGCGGGACAGGGGAACCTACGAGCAGTACTTC.

The chain couples TRBV2 to TRBJ2-7, with 9 bases identical to TRBD1. CDR3 size: 16 residues. After removal of 6 bases from V and 5 bases from J, the junction contained 14 bases not matched to a gene. From germline, CDR1 is SNHLY and CDR2 FYNNEI. CDR3 bases: TGTGCCAGCAGAGACAGCACCGGGACAGGGACCGACGAGCAGTACTTC. It specifies CASRDSTGTGTDEQYF.

The rearrangement links TRBV19 to TRBJ1-2; maybe TRBD1 (6 bases). In germline, CDR1 is LNHDA, CDR2 SQIVND (reference sequence). CDR3 length equals 15 residues. V gave up 3 bases and J gave up 5 bases, with 16 bases separating them. Written as DNA, the CDR3 is TGTGCCAGTAGTATTCAAGGCAGGGGAGAATATGGCTACACCTTC. Amino acid sequence: CASSIQGRGEYGYTF.

The DNA for the CDR3 is TGTGCCTGGAGTGCAGGACTAGCGACCCTCAATGAGCAGTTCTTC. It yields the protein CAWSAGLATLNEQFF. V and J are TRBV30 and TRBJ2-1; 9 bases match TRBD2. There are 15 residues in the CDR3. After removal of 1 base from V and 6 bases from J, the junction contained 7 bases not matched to a gene. Germline loops: CDR1 GTSNPN, CDR2 SVGIG (reference sequence). Combining the CDR3 with reference TRBV30 and TRBJ2-1 gives the whole variable domain SQTIHQWPATLVQPVGSPLSLECTVEGTSNPNLYWYRQAAGRGLQLLFYSVGIGQISSEVPQNLSASRPQDRQFILSSKKLLLSDSGFYLCAWSAGLATLNEQFFGPGTRLTVL.

The chain employs TRBV3-1 (or the pseudogene TRBV3-2) and TRBJ2-3; 9 bases align to TRBD2. Germline V gene data show CDR1 as LGHDT and CDR2 as YNNKEL (reference sequence). The V gene end was trimmed by 6 bases and the J gene end by 2 bases; junction bases not matched to a gene: 9. This CDR3 contains 16 residues. The chain's CDR3 is CASSPRTSASTDTQYF. CDR3 in DNA: TGTGCCAGCAGTCCCCGGACTAGCGCCTCCACAGATACGCAGTATTTT.

The chain uses TRBV4-1 and TRBJ1-1, with a possible D match to TRBD1 (5 bases). V was clipped by 6 bases and J by 3 bases, with 5 bases between them. Germline V CDR1 and CDR2: MGHRA, YSYEKL. This CDR3 is 11 amino acids long. The CDR3 nucleotides are TGCGCCAGCAGAGGGGACACTGAAGCTTTCTTT. Encoded protein: CASRGDTEAFF.

This rearrangement joins TRBV5-4 to TRBJ2-3; TRBD2 might be the D (6 bases). Trimming removed 2 bases from V and 8 bases from J, with 9 bases in between. The CDR3 has 12 amino acids. Germline V lookup: CDR1 SGHNT, CDR2 YYREEE (reference sequence). For the CDR3, the DNA is TGTGCCAGCAGCTTCTGGGGACTTACGCAGTATTTT. It codes for CASSFWGLTQYF.

The V and J genes are TRBV4-1 and TRBJ1-1, with no clear D. Germline V gene data show CDR1 as MGHRA and CDR2 as YSYEKL. Trimming removed 3 bases at V and 3 bases at J, with 11 bases between. The CDR3 extends over 14 amino acids. The CDR3 DNA is TGCGCCAGCAGCCAGCGACTTACGGACACTGAAGCTTTCTTT. This sequence encodes CASSQRLTDTEAFF.

V is TRBV11-2 and J is TRBJ2-2; a weak D match, TRBD1 (6 bases). This CDR3 spans 15 amino acids. The V gene's germline CDR1 is SGHAT and CDR2 FQNNGV. Trimming stripped 5 bases from V and 0 bases from J, with 10 bases between. The CDR3: CASSRDRTNTGELFF. DNA of the CDR3: TGTGCCAGCAGCCGTGACAGGACGAACACCGGGGAGCTGTTTTTT.

V is TRBV5-3 and J is TRBJ2-1; 10 bases are shared with TRBD2. TRBV5-3 is marked as an open reading frame, function uncertain. This CDR3 is 18 amino acids long. Trimming took 4 bases from V and 8 from J; bases not matched to a gene: 18. The CDR3 sequence: CARSRVPHSGGGGDEQFF. In nucleotides, the CDR3 is TGTGCCAGAAGCAGAGTTCCCCACAGCGGGGGGGGTGGGGATGAGCAGTTCTTC.